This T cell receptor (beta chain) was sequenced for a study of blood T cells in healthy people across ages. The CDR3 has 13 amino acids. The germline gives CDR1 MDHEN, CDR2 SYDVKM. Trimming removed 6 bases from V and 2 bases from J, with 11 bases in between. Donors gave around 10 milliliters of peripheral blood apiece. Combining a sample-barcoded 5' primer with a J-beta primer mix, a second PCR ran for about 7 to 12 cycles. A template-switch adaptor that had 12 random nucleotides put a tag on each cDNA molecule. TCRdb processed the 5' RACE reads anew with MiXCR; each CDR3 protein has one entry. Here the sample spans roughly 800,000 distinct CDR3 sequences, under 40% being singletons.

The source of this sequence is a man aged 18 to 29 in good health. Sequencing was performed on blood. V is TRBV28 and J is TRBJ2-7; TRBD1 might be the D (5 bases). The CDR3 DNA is TGTGCCAGCAGGAAGACAGTCACCTACGAGCAGTACTTC. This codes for CASRKTVTYEQYF. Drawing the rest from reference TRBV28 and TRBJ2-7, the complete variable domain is DVKVTQSSRYLVKRTGEKVFLECVQDMDHENMFWYRQDPGLGLRLIYFSYDVKMKEKGDIPEGYSVSREKKERFSLILESASTNQTSMYLCASRKTVTYEQYFGPGTRLTVT.